These 30 T cell receptor beta chains originate from one sample sequenced in a study of cytomegalovirus exposure and HLA in healthy donors. Data came from immunoSEQ multiplex PCR; TCRdb stores just in-frame clones and leaves some out. The sample has about 71,000 clones; approximately 94% are singletons. Specimen: PBMCs. These receptors came from a woman aged 18 to 35 in good health and CMV-seronegative.

The V and J genes are TRBV30 and TRBJ1-4, with D perhaps TRBD1 (5 bases). CDR1 GTSNPN and CDR2 SVGIG come from the germline V gene (reference sequence). V was shortened by 0 bases and J by 10 bases, with 9 bases between the two germline ends. The CDR3 is 12 amino acids. The CDR3 sequence is CAWSVSGGKLFF. The CDR3 nucleotides are TGTGCCTGGAGTGTTTCGGGGGGAAAACTGTTTTTT.

The gene calls are TRBV10-2 and TRBJ1-5, with TRBD1 matching over 10 bases. This CDR3 region has 16 residues. The trim removed 5 bases at V and 4 bases at J, leaving 8 bases unmatched. Germline CDR1 WSHSY, CDR2 SAAADI. CDR3 loop: CASSLTGGQWNQPQHF. In DNA, the CDR3 is TGCGCCAGCAGTCTGACAGGGGGCCAGTGGAATCAGCCCCAGCATTTT.

This chain uses TRBV6-1 with TRBJ1-2; 8 bases are a match to TRBD1. The junction had 7 bases not matched to a gene; V was cut back by 7 bases and J by 0 bases. Germline CDR1 reads MNHNS; CDR2 reads SASEGT. CDR3 size: 15 residues. CDR3 nucleotides: TGTGCCAGCATTTCAGGACAGGGAGCTAACTATGGCTACACCTTC. It translates to CASISGQGANYGYTF.

CDR3 DNA sequence: TGTGCCAGCAGCCAACCCGGGACAGGGCTCGGGGAGCTGTTTTTT. This sequence encodes CASSQPGTGLGELFF. This chain connects TRBV4-2 to TRBJ2-2, with TRBD1 identical over 9 bases. Germline CDR1 LGHNA, CDR2 YNFKEQ. The CDR3 runs 15 residues. V lost 2 bases, J lost 7 bases, and 5 bases stayed unmatched.

The J gene is TRBJ2-3, the V gene TRBV6-6, with 7 nucleotides matching TRBD1. Trimming at V came to 8 bases and at J to 0 bases, leaving 8 bases not matched to a gene. CDR3 length: 15 amino acids. Germline lookup yields CDR1 MNHNY and CDR2 SVGAGI (reference sequence). CDR3 sequence: CASATGKTSTDTQYF. In DNA, the CDR3 is TGTGCCAGCGCGACAGGGAAGACTAGCACAGATACGCAGTATTTT.

The gene calls are TRBV7-3 and TRBJ2-1, with 9 bases lining up with TRBD2. The CDR3 runs 16 residues. Germline V gene data show CDR1 as SGHTA and CDR2 as FQGTGA. V dropped 5 bases and J dropped 2; count of bases not matched to a gene: 7. CDR3 loop: CASSPLAGEAYNEQFF. CDR3 coding DNA: TGTGCCAGCAGCCCACTAGCGGGCGAGGCCTACAATGAGCAGTTCTTC.

The CDR3 here is CASSGGNREKSEKLFF. CDR3 DNA sequence: TGTGCCAGCAGCGGGGGGAACAGGGAGAAGAGTGAAAAACTGTTTTTT. The chain uses TRBV9 and TRBJ1-4; possible D gene TRBD1, 6 bases. The CDR3 has 16 amino acids. Trimming left V 3 bases short and J 7 bases short, with 19 bases between. From germline, CDR1 is SGDLS and CDR2 YYNGEE.

This rearrangement joins TRBV19 to TRBJ1-4; a weak D match, TRBD1 (6 bases). The CDR3 runs 13 residues. V was pared by 9 bases and J by 4 bases, with 12 bases between. In germline, CDR1 is LNHDA, CDR2 SQIVND (reference sequence). The CDR3: CASMRTVNEKLFF. CDR3 DNA: TGTGCCAGCATGAGGACAGTTAATGAAAAACTGTTTTTT.

The chain is built from TRBV10-3 and TRBJ2-3; TRBD2 matches 9 bases. J gave up 5 bases and V 9 bases, and 9 bases lay outside the gene matches. The CDR3 length is 14 residues. Germline values: CDR1 ENHRY, CDR2 SYGVKD. The CDR3 spells CAITPGLARDTQYF. CDR3 sequence (DNA): TGTGCCATAACACCGGGACTAGCAAGAGATACGCAGTATTTT.

The rearrangement uses TRBV30 and TRBJ2-1, with D hard to call. Germline lookup yields CDR1 GTSNPN and CDR2 SVGIG (reference sequence). Trimming took 3 bases from V and 5 from J, leaving 5 bases between them. The CDR3 consists of 11 residues. CDR3 amino acids: CAWRVDNEQFF. Here the CDR3 DNA reads TGTGCCTGGAGGGTAGACAATGAGCAGTTCTTC.

This clone has a handful of counts. The genes are TRBV7-9 and TRBJ2-1, with D possibly being TRBD1 (6 bases). V shed 5 bases and J shed 4 bases, with 12 bases lying between them. From germline, CDR1 is SEHNR and CDR2 FQNEAQ (reference sequence). This CDR3 has 14 residues. The CDR3 DNA is TGTGCCAGCAGCCTACGACAGGATTACAATGAGCAGTTCTTC. Residues: CASSLRQDYNEQFF.

The gene calls are TRBV7-6 and TRBJ2-5; 12 bases fit TRBD2. The V gene's germline CDR1 is SGHVS and CDR2 FNYEAQ. This CDR3 comprises 18 residues. Trimming cost V 5 bases and J 5 bases; bases outside gene matches: 15. The CDR3 loop reads CASSQLWSSGGAWETQYF. As DNA, the CDR3 is TGTGCCAGCAGCCAGTTATGGTCTAGCGGGGGGGCCTGGGAGACCCAGTACTTC.

The rearrangement uses TRBV19 and TRBJ2-3; 7 bases are a match to TRBD2. The germline V gene has CDR1 LNHDA and CDR2 SQIVND (reference sequence). The CDR3 is 17 residues long. With 4 bases clipped from V and 5 bases from J, the junction kept 15 bases outside the gene matches. The CDR3 is CASSSPQAGNQGDTQYF. CDR3 coding DNA: TGTGCCAGTAGTAGCCCTCAAGCGGGGAACCAGGGAGATACGCAGTATTTT.

The chain has TRBV2 and TRBJ2-7; D is ambiguous. Between the trimmed V and J ends, which lost 2 bases and 3 bases, there was a span of 14 bases. The germline gives CDR1 SNHLY, CDR2 FYNNEI. The CDR3 is made up of 15 amino acids. The CDR3 loop reads CASSEKASQFYEQYF. The CDR3 DNA reads as TGTGCCAGCAGTGAAAAAGCCTCACAGTTCTACGAGCAGTACTTC.

The chain carries TRBV5-6 and TRBJ2-3; perhaps TRBD1 as D (6 bases). V lost 4 bases, J lost 2 bases, and 11 bases lay in between. Germline V gene sequence: CDR1 SGHDT, CDR2 YYEEEE. This CDR3 has 14 amino acids. CDR3 loop: CASSHGQLTDTQYF. CDR3 coding DNA: TGTGCCAGCAGCCACGGACAGCTCACAGATACGCAGTATTTT.

This rearrangement joins TRBV7-3 to TRBJ2-2, with 8 bases identical to TRBD1. Germline CDR1 and CDR2: SGHTA and FQGTGA. The CDR3 totals 15 residues. With V trimmed by 2 bases and J by 7 bases, 6 bases remained unmatched. The CDR3 coding sequence is TGTGCCAGCAGCTTATTTGGACAGGGTGGCGGGGAGCTGTTTTTT. It is translated as CASSLFGQGGGELFF.

The rearrangement links TRBV9 to TRBJ2-1, with D possibly matching TRBD2 (7 bases). CDR1 is SGDLS, CDR2 YYNGEE, per germline. The V end lost 4 bases, the J end lost 6 bases, and 23 bases lay between the germline ends. The CDR3 has 17 residues. The CDR3 spells CASSLTLGLGGANEQFF. As DNA, the CDR3 is TGTGCCAGCAGCCTAACCCTGGGGTTAGGGGGGGCCAATGAGCAGTTCTTC.

The chain combines TRBV10-3 with TRBJ2-3; the match to TRBD2 covers 9 bases. Germline CDR1 reads ENHRY; CDR2 reads SYGVKD. This CDR3 spans 16 amino acids. V lost 0 bases and J lost 2; bases outside the gene matches: 3. CDR3 residues: CAISESSGGDTDTQYF. The CDR3 bases are TGTGCCATCAGTGAGTCTAGCGGGGGAGACACAGATACGCAGTATTTT.

V usage is TRBV5-5 and J usage is TRBJ2-6; D unclear. The V end was cut by 4 bases, the J end by 0 bases, with 11 bases between. Germline loops: CDR1 SGHKS, CDR2 YYEKEE (reference sequence). This CDR3 comprises 16 residues. As DNA, the CDR3 is TGTGCCAGCAGCGGTGACGGGTACTCTGGGGCCAACGTCCTGACTTTC. Translated: CASSGDGYSGANVLTF.

This clone was seen only once. The CDR3 nucleotides are TGTGCCAGCAGCCCCGACAGGATTACAACTAATGAAAAACTGTTTTTT. It is translated as CASSPDRITTNEKLFF. J is TRBJ1-4 and V is TRBV7-8; D is perhaps TRBD1 (6 bases). CDR1 is SGHVS, CDR2 FQNEAQ, per germline. Trimming cost V 5 bases and J 0 bases, with 13 bases left between them. The CDR3 length is 16 residues.

This CDR3 reads CASSPHLGTGYEKLFF. CDR3 sequence (DNA): TGTGCCAGCAGCCCCCATCTCGGGACTGGGTATGAAAAACTGTTTTTT. The J gene is TRBJ1-4, the V gene TRBV9; D may be TRBD1 (5 bases). The CDR3 runs to 16 residues. Looked up from germline, CDR1 is SGDLS and CDR2 is YYNGEE. V dropped 4 bases and J dropped 6 bases, with 19 bases sitting between them.

The V and J genes are TRBV5-1 and TRBJ1-1; a weak D match, TRBD1 (6 bases). Trimming pared 1 base from V and 0 bases from J, leaving 7 bases between. The germline CDR1 and CDR2 sequences are SGHRS and YFSETQ. The CDR3 runs 14 residues. CDR3 region: CASSLTGLNTEAFF. The CDR3 coding sequence is TGCGCCAGCAGCTTGACAGGGCTGAACACTGAAGCTTTCTTT.

V usage is TRBV27 and J usage is TRBJ1-4; 8 bases are shared with TRBD1. This CDR3 region has 15 residues. Germline-derived CDR1 and CDR2 are MNHEY and SMNVEV (reference sequence). J was trimmed by 7 bases and V by 1 base; bases with no gene match: 5. The chain's CDR3 is CASSLYGRGREKLFF. The CDR3 coding sequence is TGTGCCAGCAGTTTATATGGCAGGGGGCGTGAAAAACTGTTTTTT.

This chain links TRBV27 with TRBJ1-1; possibly TRBD1 for D (5 bases). V lost 11 bases and J 4 bases, leaving 17 bases between the germline ends. The CDR3 length is 13 residues. Per the germline V gene, CDR1 is MNHEY and CDR2 is SMNVEV (reference sequence). This CDR3 reads CAAGGGVGTEAFF. CDR3 in DNA: TGTGCCGCGGGGGGGGGAGTGGGCACTGAAGCTTTCTTT.

The rearrangement links TRBV28 to TRBJ2-1; 10 nucleotides align to TRBD2. The CDR3 totals 16 residues. Trimming cost V 8 bases and J 5 bases; bases outside gene matches: 12. Germline CDR1 reads MDHEN; CDR2 reads SYDVKM. The CDR3 DNA is TGTGCCAGCTTACCCGGGGGACTAGCGCCTGACAATGAGCAGTTCTTC. This codes for CASLPGGLAPDNEQFF.

This clone was detected once. In DNA, the CDR3 is TGTGCCAGCAGCTTCCGAGCGGGGCACGAAGAGACCCAGTACTTC. Its translation is CASSFRAGHEETQYF. The chain has TRBV7-6 and TRBJ2-5, with TRBD2 matching 7 bases. With 3 bases clipped from V and 3 bases from J, the junction kept 7 bases outside the gene matches. Looked up from germline, CDR1 is SGHVS and CDR2 is FNYEAQ. This CDR3 has 15 residues.

This sequence joins TRBV7-9 and TRBJ2-6, with a possible D match to TRBD2 (7 bases). The V end lost 1 base, the J end lost 4 bases, and 11 bases lay between the germline ends. The germline V gene has CDR1 SEHNR and CDR2 FQNEAQ (reference sequence). CDR3 length: 16 residues. The CDR3 sequence: CASSLGGGPGANVLTF. The CDR3 coding sequence is TGTGCCAGCAGCTTAGGGGGGGGCCCCGGGGCCAACGTCCTGACTTTC.

The rearrangement links TRBV6-4 to TRBJ1-3; no firm D call. V dropped 9 bases and J dropped 0 bases, with 21 bases sitting between them. The germline V gene has CDR1 MRHNA and CDR2 SNTAGT. This CDR3 spans 17 amino acids. The CDR3 DNA reads as TGTGCCAGTCGTATCCGGGAGAAAATTAGCTCTGGAAACACCATATATTTT. Residues: CASRIREKISSGNTIYF.

This clone has only one observation. This chain connects TRBV7-9 to TRBJ1-1; D is perhaps TRBD1 (5 bases). The CDR3 runs 15 residues. V was pared by 5 bases and J by 3 bases, with 16 bases between. Germline V gene data show CDR1 as SEHNR and CDR2 as FQNEAQ (reference sequence). In DNA, the CDR3 is TGTGCCAGCAGCCCAAGGGGCCAGTTGTACACTGAAGCTTTCTTT. Amino acids: CASSPRGQLYTEAFF.

The chain employs TRBV18 and TRBJ2-1, with D tentatively TRBD2 (7 bases). Deletions cut 3 bases from V and 8 bases from J, with 17 bases between. This CDR3 contains 15 residues. CDR1 and CDR2 from the germline V gene are KGHSH and LQKENI. The CDR3, as DNA: TGTGCCAGCTCACCGGGGGCGGGAGAGGGAGATGAGCAGTTCTTC. Translated, it gives CASSPGAGEGDEQFF.